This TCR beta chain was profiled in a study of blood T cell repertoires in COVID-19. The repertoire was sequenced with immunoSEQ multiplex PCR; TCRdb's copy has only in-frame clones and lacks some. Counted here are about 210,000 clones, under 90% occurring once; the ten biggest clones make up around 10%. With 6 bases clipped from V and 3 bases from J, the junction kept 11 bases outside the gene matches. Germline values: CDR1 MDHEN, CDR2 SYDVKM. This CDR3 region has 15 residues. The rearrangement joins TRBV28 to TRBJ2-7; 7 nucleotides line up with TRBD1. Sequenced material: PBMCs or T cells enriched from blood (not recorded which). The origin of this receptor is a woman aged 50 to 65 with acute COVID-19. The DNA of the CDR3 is TGTGCCAGCAGACGCTCGAGACAGGGAAGCTACGAGCAGTACTTC. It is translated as CASRRSRQGSYEQYF. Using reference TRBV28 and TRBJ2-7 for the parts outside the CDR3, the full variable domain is DVKVTQSSRYLVKRTGEKVFLECVQDMDHENMFWYRQDPGLGLRLIYFSYDVKMKEKGDIPEGYSVSREKKERFSLILESASTNQTSMYLCASRRSRQGSYEQYFGPGTRLTVT.